Sequencing of this T cell receptor beta chain was carried out in a study of T cells after yellow fever vaccination. TCRdb re-derived calls from the 5' RACE reads in MiXCR, one entry per CDR3 protein. The sample carries about 150,000 distinct CDR3 sequences, approximately 6.2% recorded once. CDR1 is SGHRS, CDR2 YFSETQ, per germline. This CDR3 comprises 17 residues. The trim removed 2 bases at V and 6 bases at J, leaving 15 bases unmatched. This clonotype was seen ten or more times. Sequenced material: CD4+ T cells sorted from PBMCs, taken on the day of the first yellow fever vaccination. The rearrangement links TRBV5-1 to TRBJ2-3; 7 bases align to TRBD1. The receptor's source is a man aged 18 to 29 who received the YFV17D yellow fever vaccine. CDR3 sequence: CASSLEGRADRADTQYF. The CDR3 region has the DNA TGCGCCAGCAGCTTAGAAGGGAGAGCCGACAGGGCCGATACGCAGTATTTT.